This T cell receptor (beta chain) is drawn from a study of immune evolution from preneoplasia to lung adenocarcinoma. At the level of the study: HLA loss of heterozygosity: around 6.5% AIS, around 16% MIA, roughly 35% ADC, none AAH.

Method: immunoSEQ multiplex PCR; TCRdb's copy keeps in-frame clones and lacks some. The table has over 11,000 clones, roughly 80% seen once. Study results and caveats: Top clone share appeared to fall from AAH through AIS, MIA, adenocarcinoma. Clonality was highest in normal lung, lower in later-stage lesions apparently.

Premalignant or tumor cells were enriched by macro-dissection after pathologic assessment. The length of the CDR3 is 13 residues. Per germline, CDR1 LNHDA and CDR2 SQIVND (reference sequence). With 6 bases removed from V and 3 bases from J, the gap between germline ends came to 9 bases. Worth noting for this clone: Its antigen is not known.

Sequencing input: FFPE minimally invasive lung adenocarcinoma tissue. The clonotype originates from a person between 65 and 80 years old with lung adenocarcinoma. The rearrangement uses TRBV19 and TRBJ1-5; TRBD1 might be the D (6 bases). CDR3 in amino acids: CASSGQFNQPQHF. CDR3 nucleotides: TGTGCCAGTAGCGGACAGTTCAATCAGCCCCAGCATTTT.